This T cell receptor beta chain is drawn from a study of T cells after yellow fever vaccination. This clonotype was counted only a few times. What it recognizes is unknown. This CDR3 has 16 residues. Germline V gene lookup returns CDR1 SGHNT and CDR2 YYREEE (reference sequence). Trimming removed 4 bases from V and 5 bases from J; junction bases left unmatched: 12. One entry per CDR3 protein results from TCRdb running MiXCR on the 5' RACE reads. The repertoire holds 250,000 to 350,000 distinct CDR3 sequences, with approximately 10% as singletons. Overall study findings and caveats: Sorted repertoires could include abundant contaminating clonotypes from bulk cells.

The source of this sequence is a man aged 18 to 30 who received the YFV17D yellow fever vaccine. The sequencing used CD4+ T cells sorted from PBMCs, collected 5 days after the yellow fever booster vaccination. The chain couples TRBV5-4 to TRBJ2-3, with 8 bases that match TRBD2. This CDR3 reads CASSLSGGGGGDTQYF. DNA of the CDR3: TGTGCCAGCAGCCTTTCGGGGGGGGGCGGAGGAGATACGCAGTATTTT.